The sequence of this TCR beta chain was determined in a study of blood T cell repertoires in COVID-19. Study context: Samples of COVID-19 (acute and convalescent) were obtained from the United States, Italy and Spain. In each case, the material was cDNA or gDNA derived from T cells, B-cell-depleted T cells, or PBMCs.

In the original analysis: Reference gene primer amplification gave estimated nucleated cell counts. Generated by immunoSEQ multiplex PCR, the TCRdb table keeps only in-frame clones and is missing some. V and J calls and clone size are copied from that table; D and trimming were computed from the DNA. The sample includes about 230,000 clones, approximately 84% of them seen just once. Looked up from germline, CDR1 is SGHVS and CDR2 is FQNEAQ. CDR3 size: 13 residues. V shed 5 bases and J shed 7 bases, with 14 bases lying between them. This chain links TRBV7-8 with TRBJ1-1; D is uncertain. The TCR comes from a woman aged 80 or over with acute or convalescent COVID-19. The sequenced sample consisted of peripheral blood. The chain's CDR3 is CASSPLGRVEAFF. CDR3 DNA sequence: TGTGCCAGCAGCCCACTAGGACGGGTTGAAGCTTTCTTT.